Listed below are T cell receptor beta chains from one sample, sequenced in a study of Graves' ophthalmopathy and Graves' hyperthyroidism. In TCRdb, the multiplex PCR reads were re-called with MiXCR into one record per CDR3 protein. The data show 30,000 to 50,000 distinct CDR3 sequences, roughly 49% seen once. The sample consisted of peripheral blood. The source of these receptors is an adult woman with stable Graves' hyperthyroidism. Each CDR3 is given with its conserved first and last residue. A D gene is named only where the DNA matches it firmly. Size is omitted from some rows. Given values are once, few, many or a class for expanded clones.

CDR3 DNA	CDR3 protein	J gene	clone size	V gene	D gene
TGCAGTGCTAGGGGAGACCTTGTACCCGAGCGGTACTTC	CSARGDLVPERYF	TRBJ2-7	NA	TRBV20-1	NA
TGTGCCAGCAGCCAAGATGTCCCGGGACCCTACAATGAGCAGTTCTTC	CASSQDVPGPYNEQFF	TRBJ2-1	few	TRBV14	NA
TGTGCCAGCAGCCTTCCCGGGGATTCCTGCGAGCAGTACTTC	CASSLPGDSCEQYF	TRBJ2-7	NA	TRBV5-1	NA
TGCGCCAGCAGCTCAGGTTTAAACTATGGCTACACCTTC	CASSSGLNYGYTF	TRBJ1-2	NA	TRBV5-1	NA
TGCAGTGCTAGAGAGGGTAGCGGGAGAGGCGTTCGGTCCCCAGATACGCAGTATTTT	CSAREGSGRGVRSPDTQYF	TRBJ2-3	NA	TRBV20-1	TRBD2
TGTGCCAGCAGTGAACGGGGGACCTCAAGCAATCAGCCCCAGCATTTT	CASSERGTSSNQPQHF	TRBJ1-5	many	TRBV6-1	NA
TGTGCCAGCAGCGGGCGGACAGATTCACCCCTCCACTTT	CASSGRTDSPLHF	TRBJ1-6	medium-sized	TRBV7-9	NA
TGTGCCAGCGGCGGGTTCCCCTTCGAGCAGTACTTC	CASGGFPFEQYF	TRBJ2-7	NA	TRBV6-5	NA
TGTGCCAGCAGCCCCAGGGAGGGCGGCACTGAAGCTTTCTTT	CASSPREGGTEAFF	TRBJ1-1	many	TRBV7-9	NA
TGTGCCAGCAGGGGCCCGAACAGGGTCTACGAGCAGTACTTC	CASRGPNRVYEQYF	TRBJ2-7	many	TRBV7-8	NA
TGTGCCAGCAGTGAAGCTGGGGGGGGCGGATTTTTCTTTCAGCCCCAGCATTTT	CASSEAGGGGFFFQPQHF	TRBJ1-5	many	TRBV6-1	NA
TGCAGTGCTAGCGGGGGGGCGGTTAATCAGCCCCAGTACTTC	CSASGGAVNQPQYF	TRBJ2-5	NA	TRBV20-1	TRBD2
TGTGCCAGCAGCCCCCTCCGCGGGAGAGAGACCCAGTACTTC	CASSPLRGRETQYF	TRBJ2-5	NA	TRBV9	TRBD2
TGTGCCAGCAGTTACTCGAAAACGTACAACACCGGGGAGCTGTTTTTT	CASSYSKTYNTGELFF	TRBJ2-2	many	TRBV6-5	NA
TGTGCCAGCAGTAAGCGAGGGGCTAGCGGGAGGAGGGGCACAGATACGCAGTATTTT	CASSKRGASGRRGTDTQYF	TRBJ2-3	NA	TRBV12-3/TRBV12-4	TRBD2
TGTGCCAGCAACTACAATGAGCAGTTCTTC	CASNYNEQFF	TRBJ2-1	few	TRBV27	NA
TGCGCCAGCAGCTTCACGGGGGCCAGGGGCTCCTACGAGCAGTACTTC	CASSFTGARGSYEQYF	TRBJ2-7	NA	TRBV5-1	NA
TGTGCCAGCAGCTTAGACGGGAGTGAGGGCACCGGGGAGCTGTTTTTT	CASSLDGSEGTGELFF	TRBJ2-2	once	TRBV7-9	NA
TGTGCCAGCAGCTTAGGGGGCCCGGGACTAGCGGGATTTCAGCAGTACTTC	CASSLGGPGLAGFQQYF	TRBJ2-7	NA	TRBV9	TRBD2
TGTGCCAGCAGCTTGTCGGCAGAAAGCTCCTACGAGCAGTACTTC	CASSLSAESSYEQYF	TRBJ2-7	many	TRBV11-2	NA
TGTGCCAGCACCGGGACTAGCGGGAGGACAGATACGCAGTATTTT	CASTGTSGRTDTQYF	TRBJ2-3	NA	TRBV9	TRBD2
TGTGCCAGCAGCTTAGTCCCGTCTTTCCGGACCCAGTACTTC	CASSLVPSFRTQYF	TRBJ2-5	NA	TRBV7-2	NA
TGTGCTACCGGGACTAGCGGGAGTTGGTCCTACGAGCAGTACTTC	CATGTSGSWSYEQYF	TRBJ2-7	NA	TRBV24-1	TRBD2
TGCAGTGCTAGTTCGTTCGTACGGGGGGAGACCCAGTACTTC	CSASSFVRGETQYF	TRBJ2-5	many	TRBV20-1	NA
TGTGCCACCAGCAGAGAGCTGACAGGCGTCTACGAGCAGTACTTC	CATSRELTGVYEQYF	TRBJ2-7	NA	TRBV15	NA
TGCAGCGTTGGAACGGGGGGGGGGGTCGGCACTGAAGCTTTCTTT	CSVGTGGGVGTEAFF	TRBJ1-1	many	TRBV29-1	NA
TGCGCCAGCAGCTTGGTTGACATACAAGGGGCTAACCATGGCTACACCTTC	CASSLVDIQGANHGYTF	TRBJ1-2	NA	TRBV5-1	NA
TGCGCCAGCAGCCAAATGGGAGGGGTCGAGGACGAGCAGTACTTC	CASSQMGGVEDEQYF	TRBJ2-7	many	TRBV4-1	TRBD2
TGTGCCAGCAGCTCCCGGGGGGTCTATAATTCACCCCTCCACTTT	CASSSRGVYNSPLHF	TRBJ1-6	many	TRBV7-8	NA
TGCAGTGCTGGTGGACAGGGAGCTAACTATGGCTACACCTTC	CSAGGQGANYGYTF	TRBJ1-2	NA	TRBV20-1	TRBD1
TGCAGCGTTGCAGCTCGCTCTGGAAACACCATATATTTT	CSVAARSGNTIYF	TRBJ1-3	many	TRBV29-1	NA
TGTGCCAGCAGCGCTCCGGGACAGGTTAGCAATCAGCCCCAGCATTTT	CASSAPGQVSNQPQHF	TRBJ1-5	NA	TRBV7-2	TRBD1
TGTGCCAGCAGCTTGGTCAATGTAGGGTTGATGGACGAGCAGTGCTTC	CASSLVNVGLMDEQCF	TRBJ2-7	NA	TRBV7-2	NA
TGTGCCAGCAGCTTCGGACCGACGGACACTGAAGCTTTCTTT	CASSFGPTDTEAFF	TRBJ1-1	NA	TRBV7-2	NA
TGTGCCACCAGCAGGGACTCCCACTACGAGCAGTACTTC	CATSRDSHYEQYF	TRBJ2-7	NA	TRBV15	NA